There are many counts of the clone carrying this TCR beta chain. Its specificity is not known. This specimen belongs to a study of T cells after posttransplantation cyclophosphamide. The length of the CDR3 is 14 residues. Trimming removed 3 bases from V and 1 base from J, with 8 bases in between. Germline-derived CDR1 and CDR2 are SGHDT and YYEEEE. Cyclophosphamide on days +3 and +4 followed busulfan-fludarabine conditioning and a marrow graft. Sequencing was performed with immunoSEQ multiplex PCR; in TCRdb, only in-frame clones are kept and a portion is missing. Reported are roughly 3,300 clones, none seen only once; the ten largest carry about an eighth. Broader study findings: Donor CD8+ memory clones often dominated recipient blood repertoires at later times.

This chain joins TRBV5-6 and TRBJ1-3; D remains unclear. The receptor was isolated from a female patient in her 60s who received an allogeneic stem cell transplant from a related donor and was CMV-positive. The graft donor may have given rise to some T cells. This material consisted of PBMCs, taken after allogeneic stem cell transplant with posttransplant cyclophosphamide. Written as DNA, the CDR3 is TGTGCCAGCAGCTCCAGGAGTTCTGGAAACACCATATATTTT. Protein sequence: CASSSRSSGNTIYF.